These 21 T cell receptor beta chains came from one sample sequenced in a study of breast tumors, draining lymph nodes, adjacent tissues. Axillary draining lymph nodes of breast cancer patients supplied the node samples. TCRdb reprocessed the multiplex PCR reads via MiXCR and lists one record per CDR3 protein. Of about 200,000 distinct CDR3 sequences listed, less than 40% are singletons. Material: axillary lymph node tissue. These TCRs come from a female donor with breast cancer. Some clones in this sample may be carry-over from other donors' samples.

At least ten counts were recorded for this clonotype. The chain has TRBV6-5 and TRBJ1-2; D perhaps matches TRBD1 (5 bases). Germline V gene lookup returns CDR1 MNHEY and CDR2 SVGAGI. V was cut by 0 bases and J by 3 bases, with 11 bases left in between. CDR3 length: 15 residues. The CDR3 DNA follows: TGTGCCAGCAGTTACTCGCGGGGGACTTACTATGGCTACACCTTC. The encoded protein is CASSYSRGTYYGYTF.

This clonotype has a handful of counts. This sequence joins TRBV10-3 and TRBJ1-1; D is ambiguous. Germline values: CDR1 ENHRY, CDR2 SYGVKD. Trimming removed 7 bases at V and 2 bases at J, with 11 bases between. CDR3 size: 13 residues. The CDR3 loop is CAIKRTANTEAFF. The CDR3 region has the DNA TGTGCCATCAAAAGGACGGCAAACACTGAAGCTTTCTTT.

CDR3 coding DNA: TGCAGTGCTAGAGATGAGGGCCTAGCGAGAGCCCCTGACGGTGAGCAGTTCTTC. Residues: CSARDEGLARAPDGEQFF. This chain uses TRBV20-1 with TRBJ2-1; perhaps TRBD2 as D (6 bases). This CDR3 comprises 18 residues. The V gene lost 0 bases and the J gene lost 9 bases, with 27 bases spanning the gap. In germline, CDR1 is DFQATT, CDR2 SNEGSKA (reference sequence).

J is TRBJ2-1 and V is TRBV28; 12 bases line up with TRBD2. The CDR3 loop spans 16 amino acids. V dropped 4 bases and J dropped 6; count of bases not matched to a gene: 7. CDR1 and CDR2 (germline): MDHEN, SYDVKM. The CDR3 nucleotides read TGTGCCAGCAGTTCCGCGGAGACTAGCGGGGGCAATGAGCAGTTCTTC. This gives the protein CASSSAETSGGNEQFF.

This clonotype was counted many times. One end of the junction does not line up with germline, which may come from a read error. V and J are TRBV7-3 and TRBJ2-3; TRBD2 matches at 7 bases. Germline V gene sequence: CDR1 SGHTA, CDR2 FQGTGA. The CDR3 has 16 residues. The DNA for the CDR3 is TGTGCCAGCAGCTTATTTGGCCCGACTAGCAGAGATACGCAGTATTTT. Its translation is CASSLFGPTSRDTQYF. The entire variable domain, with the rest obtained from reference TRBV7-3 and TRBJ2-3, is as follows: GAGVSQTPSNKVTEKGKYVELRCDPISGHTALYWYRQSLGQGPEFLIYFQGTGAADDSGLPNDRFFAVRPEGSVSTLKIQRTERGDSAVYLCASSLFGPTSRDTQYFGPGTRLTVL.

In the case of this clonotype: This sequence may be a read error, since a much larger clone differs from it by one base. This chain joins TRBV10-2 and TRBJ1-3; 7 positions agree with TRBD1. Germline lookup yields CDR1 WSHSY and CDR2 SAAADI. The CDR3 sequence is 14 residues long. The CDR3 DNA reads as TGTGCCAGCAGAACTTGGACAGGTGGAAACACCACATATTTT. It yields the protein CASRTWTGGNTTYF.

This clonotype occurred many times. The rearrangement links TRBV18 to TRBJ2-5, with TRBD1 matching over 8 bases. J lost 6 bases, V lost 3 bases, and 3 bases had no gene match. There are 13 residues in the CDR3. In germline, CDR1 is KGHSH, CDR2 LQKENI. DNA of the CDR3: TGTGCCAGCTCACCCCAGGGGGCGCAGACCCAGTACTTC. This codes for CASSPQGAQTQYF.

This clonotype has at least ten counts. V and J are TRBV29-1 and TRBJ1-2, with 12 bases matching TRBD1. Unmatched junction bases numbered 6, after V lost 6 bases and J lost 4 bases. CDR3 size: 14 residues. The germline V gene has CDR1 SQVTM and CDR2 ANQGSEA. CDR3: CSVTGTGGLYGYTF. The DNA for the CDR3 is TGCAGCGTAACCGGGACAGGGGGCCTCTATGGCTACACCTTC.

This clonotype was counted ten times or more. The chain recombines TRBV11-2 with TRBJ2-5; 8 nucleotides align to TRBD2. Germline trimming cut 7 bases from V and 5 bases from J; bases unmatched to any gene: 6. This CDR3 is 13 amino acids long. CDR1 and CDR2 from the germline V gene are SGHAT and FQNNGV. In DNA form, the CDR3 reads TGTGCCAGCATCCCTCGGGGGGGGGAGACCCAGTACTTC. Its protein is CASIPRGGETQYF.

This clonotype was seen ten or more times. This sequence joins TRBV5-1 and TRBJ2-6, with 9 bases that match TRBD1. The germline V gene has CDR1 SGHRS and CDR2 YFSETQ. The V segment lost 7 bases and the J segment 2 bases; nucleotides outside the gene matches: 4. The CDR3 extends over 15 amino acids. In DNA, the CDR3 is TGCGCCAGCTTTACAGGGGGCACTGGGGCCAACGTCCTGACTTTC. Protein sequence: CASFTGGTGANVLTF.

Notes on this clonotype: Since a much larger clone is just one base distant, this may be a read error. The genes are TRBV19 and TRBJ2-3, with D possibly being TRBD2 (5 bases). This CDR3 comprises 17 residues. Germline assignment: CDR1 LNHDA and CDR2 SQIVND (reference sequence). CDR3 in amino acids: CASSARVVGSSTDTQSF. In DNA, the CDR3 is TGTGCCAGTAGTGCTAGAGTTGTGGGGAGTAGCACAGATACGCAGTCTTTT.

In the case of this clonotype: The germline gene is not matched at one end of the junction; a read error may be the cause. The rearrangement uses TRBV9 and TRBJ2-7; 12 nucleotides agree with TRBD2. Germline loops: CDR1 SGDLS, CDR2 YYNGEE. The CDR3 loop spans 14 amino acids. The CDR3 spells CASSLTSGGYEQSF. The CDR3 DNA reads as TGTGCCAGCAGCCTGACTAGCGGGGGTTACGAGCAGTCCTTC. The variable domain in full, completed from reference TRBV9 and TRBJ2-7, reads DSGVTQTPKHLITATGQRVTLRCSPRSGDLSVYWYQQSLDQGLQFLIQYYNGEERAKGNILERFSAQQFPDLHSELNLSSLELGDSALYFCASSLTSGGYEQSFGPGTRLTVT.

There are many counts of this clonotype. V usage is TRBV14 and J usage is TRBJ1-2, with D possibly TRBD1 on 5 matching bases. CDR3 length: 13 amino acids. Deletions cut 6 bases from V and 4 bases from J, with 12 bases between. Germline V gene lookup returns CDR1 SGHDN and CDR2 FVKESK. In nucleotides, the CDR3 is TGTGCCAGCAGGCTAAGGGACGGCTATGGCTACACCTTC. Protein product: CASRLRDGYGYTF.

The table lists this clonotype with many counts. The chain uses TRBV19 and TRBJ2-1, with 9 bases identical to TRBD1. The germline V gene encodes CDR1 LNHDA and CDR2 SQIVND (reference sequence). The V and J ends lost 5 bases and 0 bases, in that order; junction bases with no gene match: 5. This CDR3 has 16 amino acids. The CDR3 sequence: CASSPGTGSSYNEQFF. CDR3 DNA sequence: TGTGCCAGTAGTCCCGGGACAGGGAGCTCCTACAATGAGCAGTTCTTC.

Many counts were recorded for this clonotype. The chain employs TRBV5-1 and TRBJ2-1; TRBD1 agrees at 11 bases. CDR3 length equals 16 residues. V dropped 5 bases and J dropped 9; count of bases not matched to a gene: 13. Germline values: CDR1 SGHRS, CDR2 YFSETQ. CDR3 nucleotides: TGCGCCAGCAGATCCCTACCGGGACAGGGGGTCGGTGAGCAGTTCTTC. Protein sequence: CASRSLPGQGVGEQFF.

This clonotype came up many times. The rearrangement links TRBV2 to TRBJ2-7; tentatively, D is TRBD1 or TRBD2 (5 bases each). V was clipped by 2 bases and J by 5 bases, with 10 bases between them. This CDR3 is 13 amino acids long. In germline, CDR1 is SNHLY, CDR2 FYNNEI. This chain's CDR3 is CASSENRGHEQYF. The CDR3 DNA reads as TGTGCCAGCAGTGAAAATCGGGGACACGAGCAGTACTTC. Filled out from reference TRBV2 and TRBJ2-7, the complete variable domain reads EPEVTQTPSHQVTQMGQEVILRCVPISNHLYFYWYRQILGQKVEFLVSFYNNEISEKSEIFDDQFSVERPDGSNFTLKIRSTKLEDSAMYFCASSENRGHEQYFGPGTRLTVT.

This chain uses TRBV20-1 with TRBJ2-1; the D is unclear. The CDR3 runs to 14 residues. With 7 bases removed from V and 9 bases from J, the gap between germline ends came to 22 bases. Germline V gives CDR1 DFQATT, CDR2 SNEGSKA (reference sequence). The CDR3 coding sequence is TGCAGTGTTAACGACCCTCCTTCTACTACTGAGCAGTTCTTC. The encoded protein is CSVNDPPSTTEQFF.

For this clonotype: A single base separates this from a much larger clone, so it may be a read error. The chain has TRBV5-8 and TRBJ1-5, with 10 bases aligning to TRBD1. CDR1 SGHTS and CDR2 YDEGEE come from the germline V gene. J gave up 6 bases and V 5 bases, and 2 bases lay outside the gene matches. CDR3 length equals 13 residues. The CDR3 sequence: CASRTGGTQPQHF. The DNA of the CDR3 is TGTGCCAGCAGGACAGGGGGCACTCAGCCCCAGCATTTT.

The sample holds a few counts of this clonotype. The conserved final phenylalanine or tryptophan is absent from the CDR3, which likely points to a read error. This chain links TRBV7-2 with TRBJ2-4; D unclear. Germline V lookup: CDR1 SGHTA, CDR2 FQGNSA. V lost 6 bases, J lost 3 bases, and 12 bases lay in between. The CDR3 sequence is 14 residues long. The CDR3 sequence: CASSLSRDKNIQYL. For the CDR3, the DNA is TGTGCCAGCAGTCTGTCAAGGGACAAAAACATTCAGTACCTC.

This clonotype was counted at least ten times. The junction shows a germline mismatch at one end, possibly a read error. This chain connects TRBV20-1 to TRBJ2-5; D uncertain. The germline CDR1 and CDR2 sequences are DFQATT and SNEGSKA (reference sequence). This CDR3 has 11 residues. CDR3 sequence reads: CSGKAVETQSF. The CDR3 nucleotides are TGCAGTGGGAAAGCTGTTGAGACCCAGTCCTTC.

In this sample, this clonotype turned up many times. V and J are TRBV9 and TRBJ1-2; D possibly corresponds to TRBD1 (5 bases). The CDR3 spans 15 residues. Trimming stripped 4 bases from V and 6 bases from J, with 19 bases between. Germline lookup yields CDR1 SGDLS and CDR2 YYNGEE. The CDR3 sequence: CASSLMPGGADGYTF. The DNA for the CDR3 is TGTGCCAGCAGCTTAATGCCAGGCGGGGCAGATGGCTACACCTTC.